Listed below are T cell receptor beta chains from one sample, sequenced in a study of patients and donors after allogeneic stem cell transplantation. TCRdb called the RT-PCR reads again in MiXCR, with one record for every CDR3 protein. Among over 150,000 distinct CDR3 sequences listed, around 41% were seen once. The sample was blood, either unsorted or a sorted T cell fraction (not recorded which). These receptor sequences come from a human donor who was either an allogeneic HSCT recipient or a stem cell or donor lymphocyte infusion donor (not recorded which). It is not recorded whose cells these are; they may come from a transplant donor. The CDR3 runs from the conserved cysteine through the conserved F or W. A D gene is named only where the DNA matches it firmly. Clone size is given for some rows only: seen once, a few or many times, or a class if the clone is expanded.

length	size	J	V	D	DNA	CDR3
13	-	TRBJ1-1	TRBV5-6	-	TGTGCCAGCAGCTTGGAGAGGTCCGCTGAAGCTTTCTTT	CASSLERSAEAFF
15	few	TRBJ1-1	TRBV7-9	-	TGTGCCAGCAGCTTAATTTCGGGGGCTAACACTGAAGCTTTCTTT	CASSLISGANTEAFF
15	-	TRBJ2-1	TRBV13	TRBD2	TGTGCCAGCAGCTTCCGGGACTACAATTACAATGAGCAGTTCTTC	CASSFRDYNYNEQFF
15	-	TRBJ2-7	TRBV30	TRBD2	TGTGCCTATGGTTCCGGGACTAGCGGGACCTACGAGCAGTACTTC	CAYGSGTSGTYEQYF
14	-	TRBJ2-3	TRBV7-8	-	TGTGCCAGCAGCGGGGTCAGTCCCGCAGATACGCAGTATTTT	CASSGVSPADTQYF
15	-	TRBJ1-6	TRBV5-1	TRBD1	TGCGCCAGCAGCTCCGGACAGGGGAGGGATTCACCCCTCCACTTT	CASSSGQGRDSPLHF
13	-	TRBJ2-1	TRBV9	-	TGTGCCAGCAGCGGATGGGACAACAATGAGCAGTTCTTC	CASSGWDNNEQFF
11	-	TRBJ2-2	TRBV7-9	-	TGTGCCAGCAGCTTTACCGGGGTGCTGTTTTTT	CASSFTGVLFF
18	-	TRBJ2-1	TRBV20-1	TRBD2	TGCAGTGCTATGGGACTAGCGGGACCTTTTCGGTCCTACAATGAGCAGTTCTTC	CSAMGLAGPFRSYNEQFF
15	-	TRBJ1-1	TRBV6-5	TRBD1	TGTGCCAGCAGTGACAGGGGGGCCATGAACACTGAAGCTTTCTTT	CASSDRGAMNTEAFF
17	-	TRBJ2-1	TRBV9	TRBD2	TGTGCCAGCAGCGCGCCGAGGGGACTAGCGGGAGAAATGGAGCAGTTCTTC	CASSAPRGLAGEMEQFF
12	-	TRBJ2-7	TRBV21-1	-	TGTGCCAGCAGCCCGGACGGGTACGAGCAGTACTTC	CASSPDGYEQYF
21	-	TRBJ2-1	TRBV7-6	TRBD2	TGTGCCAGCAGCTTATCCTCTCCGGAGAGCGGGAGGGCAAAGTCCTACAATGAGCAGTTCTTC	CASSLSSPESGRAKSYNEQFF
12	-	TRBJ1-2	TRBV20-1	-	TGCAGTGCAAGCAAGGGATTTGATGGCTACACCTTC	CSASKGFDGYTF
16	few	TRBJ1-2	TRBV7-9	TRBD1	TGTGCCAGCAGCCCTCCGTGGGACAGGGGTGGCTATGGCTACACCTTC	CASSPPWDRGGYGYTF
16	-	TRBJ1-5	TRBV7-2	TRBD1	TGTGCCAGCAGCTTAGCCCTCGGGACAGGGAATCAGCCCCAGCATTTT	CASSLALGTGNQPQHF
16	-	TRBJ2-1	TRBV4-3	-	TGCGCCAGCACCCCCTTAGTGGGAGACCCCTACAATGAGCAGTTCTTC	CASTPLVGDPYNEQFF
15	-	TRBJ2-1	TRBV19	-	TGTGCCAGTAGTGAGGGATTAGGGTCCTACAATGAGCAGTTCTTC	CASSEGLGSYNEQFF
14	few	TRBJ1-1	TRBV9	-	TGTGCCAGCAGCGCTTTTCAGGGGAACACTGAAGCTTTCTTT	CASSAFQGNTEAFF
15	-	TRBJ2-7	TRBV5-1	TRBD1	TGCGCCAGCAGCTGGGGGCCAGACAGGGGATACGAGCAGTACTTC	CASSWGPDRGYEQYF
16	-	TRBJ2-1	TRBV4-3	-	TGCGCCAGCAGCCAAGGTCCGGGTAGCTCCTACAATGAGCAGTTCTTC	CASSQGPGSSYNEQFF
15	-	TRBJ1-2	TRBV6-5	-	TGTGCCAGCAGTTACTCGGCAGGGCAACTCTATGGCTACACCTTC	CASSYSAGQLYGYTF
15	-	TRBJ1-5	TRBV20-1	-	TGCAGTGCTCTAACGAGTACACACAGCAATCAGCCCCAGCATTTT	CSALTSTHSNQPQHF
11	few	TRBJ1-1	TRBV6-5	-	TGTGCCAGCAGATTTAACACTGAAGCTTTCTTT	CASRFNTEAFF
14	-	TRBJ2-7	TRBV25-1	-	TGTGCCAGCAGTGAAGAACACGGGATAAACGAGCAGTACTTC	CASSEEHGINEQYF
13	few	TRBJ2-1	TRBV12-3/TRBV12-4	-	TGTGCCAGCAGTTTAATCTCCTACAATGAGCAGTTCTTC	CASSLISYNEQFF
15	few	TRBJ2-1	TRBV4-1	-	TGCGCCAGCAGCCCACAGATGAACTCCTACAATGAGCAGTTCTTC	CASSPQMNSYNEQFF
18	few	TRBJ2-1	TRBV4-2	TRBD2	TGTGCCAGCAGCCAAGATTTTGGTTGGACTAGCGGTCAAAATGAGCAGTTCTTC	CASSQDFGWTSGQNEQFF
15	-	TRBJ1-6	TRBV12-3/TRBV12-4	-	TGTGCCAGCAGTTTAGAAGGGCAGATGGCTTCACCCCTCCACTTT	CASSLEGQMASPLHF
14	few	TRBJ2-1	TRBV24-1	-	TGTGCCACCAGTGACGGGAGCTCCTACAATGAGCAGTTCTTC	CATSDGSSYNEQFF
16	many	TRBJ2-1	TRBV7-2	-	TGTGCCAGCAGCTTAGGGGTTAGCGGTATTTACAATGAGCAGTTCTTC	CASSLGVSGIYNEQFF
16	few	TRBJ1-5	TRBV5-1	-	TGCGCCAGCAGCCCGGGGGGTGGACCAGGGAATCAGCCCCAGCATTTT	CASSPGGGPGNQPQHF
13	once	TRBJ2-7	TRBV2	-	TGTGCCAGCAGTGAATTTGGCCACGGCGAGCAGTACTTC	CASSEFGHGEQYF
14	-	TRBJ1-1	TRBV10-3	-	TGTGCCATCAGTGAGAGTTGGGATAGCACTGAAGCTTTCTTT	CAISESWDSTEAFF
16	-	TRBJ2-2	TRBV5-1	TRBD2	TGCGCCAGCAGCTTGGCGGGACTAGAGAACACCGGGGAGCTGTTTTTT	CASSLAGLENTGELFF
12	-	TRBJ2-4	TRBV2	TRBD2	TGTGCCAGCAGTAGGACTAGCAGTATTCAGTACTTC	CASSRTSSIQYF
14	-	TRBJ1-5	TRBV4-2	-	TGTGCCACCGGGGGTGGGCAGGGCAATCAGCCCCAGCATTTT	CATGGGQGNQPQHF
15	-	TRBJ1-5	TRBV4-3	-	TGCGCCAGCAGCCAAGATGACGGCCGTAATCAGCCCCAGCATTTT	CASSQDDGRNQPQHF
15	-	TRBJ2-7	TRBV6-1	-	TGTGCCAGCAGTGACCGAAAGAAGGCGGGGCAAGAGCAGTACTTC	CASSDRKKAGQEQYF
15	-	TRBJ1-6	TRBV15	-	TGTGCCACCAGCAGAGTAGGAGGGTACAATTCACCCCTCCACTTT	CATSRVGGYNSPLHF
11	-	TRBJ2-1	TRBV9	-	TGTGCCAGCAGCGTAAAAAGTGAGCAGTTCTTC	CASSVKSEQFF
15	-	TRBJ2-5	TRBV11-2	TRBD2	TGTGCCAGCAGCTTTCAAACTAGCGGGATGGAGACCCAGTACTTC	CASSFQTSGMETQYF
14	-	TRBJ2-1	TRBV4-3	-	TGCGCCAGCAGCCAGACCTTCAGGTACAATGAGCAGTTCTTC	CASSQTFRYNEQFF
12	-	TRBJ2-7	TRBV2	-	TGTGCCAGCAGTGAACTGAACTACGAGCAGTACTTC	CASSELNYEQYF
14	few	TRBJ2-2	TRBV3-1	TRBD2	TGTGCCAGCAGCCAGCTAGCGGGAGAAAGGGAGCTGTTTTTT	CASSQLAGERELFF
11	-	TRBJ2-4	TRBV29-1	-	TGCAGCGTTGAGGGTCAGGCGATTCAGTACTTC	CSVEGQAIQYF
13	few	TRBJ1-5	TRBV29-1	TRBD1	TGCAGCGTTGGCAGGGGGCACAATCAGCCCCAGCATTTT	CSVGRGHNQPQHF
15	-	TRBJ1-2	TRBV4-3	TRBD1	TGCGCCAGCAGTCCAAGTTGGGGACAGAACTATGGCTACACCTTC	CASSPSWGQNYGYTF
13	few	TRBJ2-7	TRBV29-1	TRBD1	TGCAGCGCCGAGGGACAGGGGGCGTACGAGCAGTACTTC	CSAEGQGAYEQYF
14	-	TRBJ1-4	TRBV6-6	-	TGTGCCTCTTCTGTGGCTCCCCGGAATGAAAAACTGTTTTTT	CASSVAPRNEKLFF
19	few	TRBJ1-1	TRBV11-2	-	TGTGCCAGCAGCTTAGTAGGGCAGGTCCCTTCAGTTGGGGACACTGAAGCTTTCTTT	CASSLVGQVPSVGDTEAFF
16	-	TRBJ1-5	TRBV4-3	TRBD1	TGCGCCAGCAGCCAAGATAGGACAGGGGCAGACCAGCCCCAGCATTTT	CASSQDRTGADQPQHF
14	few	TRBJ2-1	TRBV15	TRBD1	TGTGCCACCAGGACCGGGACAGGGAGCGATGAGCAGTTCTTC	CATRTGTGSDEQFF
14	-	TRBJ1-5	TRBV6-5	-	TGTGCCAGCAGAGGCGCAGGGGACAATCAGCCCCAGCATTTT	CASRGAGDNQPQHF
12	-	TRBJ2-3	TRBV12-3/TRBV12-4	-	TGTGCCAGCAGTTTTGGACTCCTTGAACCGTATTTT	CASSFGLLEPYF